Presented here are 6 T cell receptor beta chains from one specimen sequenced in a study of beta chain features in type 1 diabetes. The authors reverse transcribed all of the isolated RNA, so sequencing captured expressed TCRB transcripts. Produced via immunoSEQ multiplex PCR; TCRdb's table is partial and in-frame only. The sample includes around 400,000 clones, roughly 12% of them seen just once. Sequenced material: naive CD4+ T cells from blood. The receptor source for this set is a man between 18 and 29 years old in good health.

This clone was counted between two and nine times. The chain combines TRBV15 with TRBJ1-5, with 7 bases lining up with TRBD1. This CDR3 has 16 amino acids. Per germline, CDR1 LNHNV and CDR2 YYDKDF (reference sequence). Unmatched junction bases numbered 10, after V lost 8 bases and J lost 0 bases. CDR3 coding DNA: TGTGCCACCGCCACAGGGGCGACATATAGCAATCAGCCCCAGCATTTT. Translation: CATATGATYSNQPQHF.

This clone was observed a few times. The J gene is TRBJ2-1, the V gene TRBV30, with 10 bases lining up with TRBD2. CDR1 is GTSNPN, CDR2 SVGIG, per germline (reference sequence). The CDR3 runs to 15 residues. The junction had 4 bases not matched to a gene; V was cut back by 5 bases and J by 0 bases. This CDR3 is CAWSSGSRSYNEQFF. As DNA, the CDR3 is TGTGCCTGGTCTAGCGGGAGTCGCTCCTACAATGAGCAGTTCTTC. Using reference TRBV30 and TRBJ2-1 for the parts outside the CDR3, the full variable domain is SQTIHQWPATLVQPVGSPLSLECTVEGTSNPNLYWYRQAAGRGLQLLFYSVGIGQISSEVPQNLSASRPQDRQFILSSKKLLLSDSGFYLCAWSSGSRSYNEQFFGPGTRLTVL.

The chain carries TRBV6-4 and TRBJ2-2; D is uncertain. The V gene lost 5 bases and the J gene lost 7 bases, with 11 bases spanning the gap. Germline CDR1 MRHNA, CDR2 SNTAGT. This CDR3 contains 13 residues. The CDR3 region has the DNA TGTGCCAGCAGTTCCGGTCCGGGCGGGGAGCTGTTTTTT. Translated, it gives CASSSGPGGELFF.

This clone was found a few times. The CDR3 nucleotides read TGTGCCAGCAGTCGGGACACCGTGAACACTGAAGCTTTCTTT. It translates to CASSRDTVNTEAFF. This chain uses TRBV2 with TRBJ1-1; D possibly corresponds to TRBD1 (6 bases). The CDR3 sequence is 14 residues long. The ends were cut back, 5 bases at V and 0 bases at J, with 10 bases in the middle. Germline loops: CDR1 SNHLY, CDR2 FYNNEI.

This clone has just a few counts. The CDR3 nucleotides are TGTGCCTGGAGGGGACAGGTAACCGGGGAGCTGTTTTTT. Amino acids: CAWRGQVTGELFF. The chain links TRBV30 to TRBJ2-2, with 8 bases that match TRBD1. The CDR3 has 13 residues. J was trimmed by 5 bases and V by 3 bases; bases with no gene match: 2. The V gene's germline CDR1 is GTSNPN and CDR2 SVGIG (reference sequence).

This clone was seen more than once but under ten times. The DNA of the CDR3 is TGTGCCATCGGAAATAGACTCGTCGACGAGCAGTACTTC. Translating it yields CAIGNRLVDEQYF. This rearrangement joins TRBV10-3 to TRBJ2-7; D remains unclear. The germline V gene has CDR1 ENHRY and CDR2 SYGVKD. V shed 8 bases and J shed 5 bases, with 16 bases lying between them. The CDR3 runs 13 residues.